The 14 T cell receptor beta chains below all came from one sample that was sequenced in a study of cytomegalovirus exposure and HLA in healthy donors (dated by TCRdb to between 2016 and 2019). Preparation of the library involved the immunoSEQ multiplex PCR assay. The multiplex PCR relied on a mix of 60 forward primers for TCR Vbeta segments and 13 reverse primers for TCR Jbeta segments. The clones in this table, taken by TCRdb from immuneACCESS, are in-frame only. Not every clone is retained; where verified, under half of the shortfall comes from an unresolved V gene, and the cause of the rest is unknown. Here the sample has more than 140,000 clones; about three quarters occur a single time. Roughly 0.7% of the sample belongs to the ten largest clones. Sequencing was carried out using PBMCs. The source of these receptors is a male donor in good health and CMV-seronegative.

V usage is TRBV6-1 and J usage is TRBJ2-7, with 9 bases aligning to TRBD1. Germline loops: CDR1 MNHNS, CDR2 SASEGT. This CDR3 comprises 15 residues. Trimming removed 3 bases from V and 5 bases from J; junction bases left unmatched: 8. CDR3 amino acids: CASSDRDRVSDEQYF. The DNA of the CDR3 is TGTGCCAGCAGTGACCGGGACAGGGTTTCCGACGAGCAGTACTTC.

V gene TRBV7-9 combines with J gene TRBJ2-7; 13 bases are a match to TRBD2. The ends lost 9 bases at V and 3 bases at J; junction bases unmatched: 5. Germline V lookup: CDR1 SEHNR, CDR2 FQNEAQ (reference sequence). The CDR3 loop spans 14 amino acids. The CDR3 here is CASTLAGGNYEQYF. In DNA, the CDR3 is TGTGCCAGTACACTAGCGGGAGGGAACTACGAGCAGTACTTC.

The chain combines TRBV4-1 with TRBJ1-1; D is unclear. CDR1 is MGHRA and CDR2 is YSYEKL in the germline V gene. Trimming shortened V by 0 bases and J by 5 bases, and 7 bases separated the two germline ends. The CDR3 is 13 amino acids. Written as DNA, the CDR3 is TGCGCCAGCAGCCAAGATTTGAGAACTGAAGCTTTCTTT. This encodes CASSQDLRTEAFF.

J is TRBJ1-2 and V is TRBV19, with D unresolved. Germline V gene lookup returns CDR1 LNHDA and CDR2 SQIVND (reference sequence). Trimming took 0 bases from V and 0 from J, leaving 8 bases between them. This CDR3 is 15 amino acids long. This chain's CDR3 is CASSIDNGANYGYTF. Here the CDR3 DNA reads TGTGCCAGTAGTATAGACAACGGAGCTAACTATGGCTACACCTTC.

The rearrangement uses TRBV2 and TRBJ1-2; D is possibly TRBD1 (5 bases). There are 14 residues in the CDR3. Trimming removed 7 bases at V and 2 bases at J, with 14 bases between. CDR1 and CDR2 from the germline V gene are SNHLY and FYNNEI. CDR3 sequence: CASIQQEGNYGYTF. For the CDR3, the DNA is TGTGCCAGCATTCAACAGGAGGGGAACTATGGCTACACCTTC.

This clone was counted between two and nine times. The chain combines TRBV5-1 with TRBJ2-7; 7 bases align to TRBD1. The CDR3 extends over 16 amino acids. The junction had 9 bases not matched to a gene; V was cut back by 1 base and J by 2 bases. Germline assignment: CDR1 SGHRS and CDR2 YFSETQ. CDR3 loop: CASSLSPRGQTYEQYF. DNA of the CDR3: TGCGCCAGCAGCTTGTCCCCCCGGGGACAGACCTACGAGCAGTACTTC. The full variable domain, its missing parts supplied by reference TRBV5-1 and TRBJ2-7, is KAGVTQTPRYLIKTRGQQVTLSCSPISGHRSVSWYQQTPGQGLQFLFEYFSETQRNKGNFPGRFSGRQFSNSRSEMNVSTLELGDSALYLCASSLSPRGQTYEQYFGPGTRLTVT.

This chain uses TRBV18 with TRBJ1-4; unclear D gene. In germline, CDR1 is KGHSH, CDR2 LQKENI. The CDR3 length is 17 residues. V lost 2 bases and J lost 1, with 14 bases in between. The CDR3 bases are TGTGCCAGCTCACCAAATCTGGACGCGGGAACTAATGAAAAACTGTTTTTT. Its protein is CASSPNLDAGTNEKLFF. Drawing the rest from reference TRBV18 and TRBJ1-4, the complete variable domain is NAGVMQNPRHLVRRRGQEARLRCSPMKGHSHVYWYRQLPEEGLKFMVYLQKENIIDESGMPKERFSAEFPKEGPSILRIQQVVRGDSAAYFCASSPNLDAGTNEKLFFGSGTQLSVL.

V usage is TRBV9 and J usage is TRBJ2-3; perhaps TRBD2 as D (6 bases). V was shortened by 1 base and J by 4 bases, with 19 bases between the two germline ends. CDR1 and CDR2 (germline): SGDLS, YYNGEE. The CDR3 loop spans 17 amino acids. As DNA, the CDR3 is TGTGCCAGCAGCGTATTCCCCGCCGGGACTGGAGCAGATACGCAGTATTTT. It specifies CASSVFPAGTGADTQYF.

This chain uses TRBV2 with TRBJ1-6, with 7 bases fitting TRBD1. V lost 2 bases, J lost 9 bases, and 1 base stayed unmatched. The CDR3 length is 13 residues. The germline V gene has CDR1 SNHLY and CDR2 FYNNEI. The CDR3 DNA reads TGTGCCAGCAGTGAACAGGGGGGTTCACCCCTCCACTTT. The encoded protein is CASSEQGGSPLHF.

This chain uses TRBV2 with TRBJ2-2; 8 bases fit TRBD1. CDR3 length: 13 amino acids. V trimming: 6 bases; J trimming: 6 bases; junction bases outside the gene matches: 3. Germline CDR1 and CDR2: SNHLY and FYNNEI. The CDR3: CASRLQGAGELFF. The CDR3, as DNA: TGTGCCAGCAGGTTACAGGGGGCCGGGGAGCTGTTTTTT.

CDR3 sequence reads: CASSQAGHIAFF. The CDR3 DNA sequence: TGTGCCAGCAGTCAGGCGGGGCATATAGCTTTCTTT. The chain carries TRBV6-5 and TRBJ1-1; maybe TRBD1 (5 bases). CDR1 and CDR2 from the germline V gene are MNHEY and SVGAGI. Deletions cut 5 bases from V and 10 bases from J, with 14 bases between. This CDR3 is 12 amino acids long.

This chain connects TRBV29-1 to TRBJ1-1; unclear D gene. V was shortened by 6 bases and J by 1 base, with 9 bases between the two germline ends. The CDR3 has 12 amino acids. The germline gives CDR1 SQVTM, CDR2 ANQGSEA. CDR3 coding DNA: TGCAGCGTAGCCATATCGAACACTGAAGCTTTCTTT. Its protein is CSVAISNTEAFF.

This clone came up once. The chain is built from TRBV6-5 and TRBJ1-2; TRBD1 aligns across 7 bases. V was pared by 2 bases and J by 2 bases, with 2 bases of the junction left unmatched. The length of the CDR3 is 14 residues. Germline CDR1 is MNHEY and CDR2 is SVGAGI. The CDR3 loop is CASSYRDSNYGYTF. In DNA form, the CDR3 reads TGTGCCAGCAGTTACAGGGACAGCAACTATGGCTACACCTTC.

The rearrangement links TRBV29-1 to TRBJ1-1, with 8 bases lining up with TRBD1. CDR1 SQVTM and CDR2 ANQGSEA come from the germline V gene. CDR3 size: 13 residues. The trim removed 8 bases at V and 4 bases at J, leaving 9 bases unmatched. The CDR3 DNA reads TGCAGCTTTGGACAGGGCGGTCGCACTGAAGCTTTCTTT. Translated, it gives CSFGQGGRTEAFF.